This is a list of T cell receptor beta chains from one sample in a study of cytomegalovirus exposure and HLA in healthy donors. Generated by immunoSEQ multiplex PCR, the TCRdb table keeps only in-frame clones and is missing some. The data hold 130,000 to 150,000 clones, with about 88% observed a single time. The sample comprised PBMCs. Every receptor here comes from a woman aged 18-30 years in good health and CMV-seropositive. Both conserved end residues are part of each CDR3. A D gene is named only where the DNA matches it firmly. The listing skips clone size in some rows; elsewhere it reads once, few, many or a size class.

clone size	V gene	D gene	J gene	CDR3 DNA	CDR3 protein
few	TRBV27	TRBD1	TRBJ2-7	TGTGCCAGCAGGCCCCTTGGCCCAGGGGGCAGGTGGGGGAAAAACTACGAGCAGTACTTC	CASRPLGPGGRWGKNYEQYF
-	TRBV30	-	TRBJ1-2	TGTGCCTGGAGCCTAATCAGGGTGGGCGGCTACACCTTC	CAWSLIRVGGYTF
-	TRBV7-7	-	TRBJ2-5	TGTGCTAGCAGCTTATCCAGGGGTAGGCCAGAGACCCAGTACTTC	CASSLSRGRPETQYF
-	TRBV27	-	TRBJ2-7	TGTGCCAGCAGTTCCTATCTAGTATCCTACGAGCAGTACTTC	CASSSYLVSYEQYF
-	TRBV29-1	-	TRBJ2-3	TGCAGCGTTCCTTTGGAGGCGGATACGCAGTATTTT	CSVPLEADTQYF
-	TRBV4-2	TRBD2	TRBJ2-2	TGTGCCAGCAGCCAAGTTTGGGGGGGGAACACCGGGGAGCTGTTTTTT	CASSQVWGGNTGELFF
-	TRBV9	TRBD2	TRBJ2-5	TGTGCCAGCGGAGAAAGCGGGGTTAGGAGTGAGACCCAGTACTTC	CASGESGVRSETQYF
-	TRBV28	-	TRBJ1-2	TGTGCCAGCAGTTTCTTGCGGGGAACCCGCTATGGCTACACCTTC	CASSFLRGTRYGYTF
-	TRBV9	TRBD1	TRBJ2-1	TGTGCCAGCAGCCCAAGACAGGGATATTACAATGAGCAGTTCTTC	CASSPRQGYYNEQFF
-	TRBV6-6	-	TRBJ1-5	TGTGCCAGCAGTTCCCTCGGTGCTAGCAATCAGCCCCAGCATTTT	CASSSLGASNQPQHF
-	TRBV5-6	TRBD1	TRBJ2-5	TGTGCCAGCGTCCAGGGGGCTGAGGAGACCCAGTACTTC	CASVQGAEETQYF
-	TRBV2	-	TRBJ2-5	TGTGCCAGCAGTGAAGGGGGCCAGGGTTTGACCCAGTACTTC	CASSEGGQGLTQYF
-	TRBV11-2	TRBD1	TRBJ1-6	TGTGCCAGCAGCTTGGGGACAGGGTCACCCCTCCACTTT	CASSLGTGSPLHF
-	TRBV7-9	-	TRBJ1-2	TGTGCCAGCAGCTTAGAAGGAGGGAGAGGAGGCTACACCTTC	CASSLEGGRGGYTF
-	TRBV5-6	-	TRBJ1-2	TGTGCCAGCAGCCTCCGTCGGGGGGGCTATGGCTACACCTTC	CASSLRRGGYGYTF
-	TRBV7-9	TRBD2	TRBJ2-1	TGTGCCAGCAGCACACACGGGGGGAATGAGCAGTTCTTC	CASSTHGGNEQFF
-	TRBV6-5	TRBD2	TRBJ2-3	TGTGCCAGCAGCGTAAGCGGGGGCCAAGTTGATACGCAGTATTTT	CASSVSGGQVDTQYF
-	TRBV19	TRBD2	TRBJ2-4	TGTGCCACGAAAAGCGGGGGTCGCAAAAACATTCAGTACTTC	CATKSGGRKNIQYF